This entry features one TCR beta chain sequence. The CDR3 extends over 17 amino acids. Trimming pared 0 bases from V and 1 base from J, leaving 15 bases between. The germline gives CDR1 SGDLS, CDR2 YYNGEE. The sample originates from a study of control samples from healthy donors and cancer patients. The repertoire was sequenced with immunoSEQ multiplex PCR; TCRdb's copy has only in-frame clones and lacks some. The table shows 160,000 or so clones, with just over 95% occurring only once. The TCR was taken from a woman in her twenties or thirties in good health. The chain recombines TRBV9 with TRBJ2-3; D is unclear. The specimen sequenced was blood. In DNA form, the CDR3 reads TGTGCCAGCAGCGTAGGATCGGGCTCCTTCGGCACAGATACGCAGTATTTT. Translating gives CASSVGSGSFGTDTQYF.